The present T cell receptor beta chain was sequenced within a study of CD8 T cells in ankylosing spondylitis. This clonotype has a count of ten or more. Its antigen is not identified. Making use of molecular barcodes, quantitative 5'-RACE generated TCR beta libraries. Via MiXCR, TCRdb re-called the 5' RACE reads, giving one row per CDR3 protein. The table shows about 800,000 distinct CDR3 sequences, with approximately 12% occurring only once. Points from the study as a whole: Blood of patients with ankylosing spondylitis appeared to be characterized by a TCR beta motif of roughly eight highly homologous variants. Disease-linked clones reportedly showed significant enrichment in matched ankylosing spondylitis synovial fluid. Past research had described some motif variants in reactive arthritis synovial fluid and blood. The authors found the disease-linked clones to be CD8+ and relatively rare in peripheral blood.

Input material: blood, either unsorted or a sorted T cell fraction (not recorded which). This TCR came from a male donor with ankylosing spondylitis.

The CDR3 DNA reads as TGTGCCAGCAGCTTAGCGGTCTACAATGAGCAGTTCTTC. It is translated as CASSLAVYNEQFF. The genes are TRBV7-2 and TRBJ2-1, with D unclear. The germline gives CDR1 SGHTA, CDR2 FQGNSA. The CDR3 has 13 amino acids. V lost 0 bases, J lost 3 bases, and 3 bases lay in between.